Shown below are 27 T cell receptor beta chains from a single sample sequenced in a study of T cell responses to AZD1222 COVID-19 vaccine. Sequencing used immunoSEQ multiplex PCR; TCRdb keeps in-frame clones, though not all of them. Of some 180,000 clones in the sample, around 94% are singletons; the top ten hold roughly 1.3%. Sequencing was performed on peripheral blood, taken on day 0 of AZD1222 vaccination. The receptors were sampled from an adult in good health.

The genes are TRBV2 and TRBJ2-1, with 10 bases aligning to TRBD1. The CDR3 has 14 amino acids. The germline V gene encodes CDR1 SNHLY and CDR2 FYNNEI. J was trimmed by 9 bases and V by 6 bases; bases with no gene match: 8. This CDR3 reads CASRPDRGRGEQFF. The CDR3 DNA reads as TGTGCCAGCAGACCCGACAGGGGGCGAGGTGAGCAGTTCTTC.

CDR3 sequence: CASSYSNEFMGYTF. The DNA for the CDR3 is TGTGCCAGCAGTTACTCGAATGAGTTCATGGGCTACACCTTC. The J gene is TRBJ1-2, the V gene TRBV6-2 or TRBV6-3, with D hard to call. Germline V lookup: CDR1 MNHEY, CDR2 SVGEGT. The CDR3 has 14 amino acids. V lost 0 bases and J lost 8, with 13 bases in between.

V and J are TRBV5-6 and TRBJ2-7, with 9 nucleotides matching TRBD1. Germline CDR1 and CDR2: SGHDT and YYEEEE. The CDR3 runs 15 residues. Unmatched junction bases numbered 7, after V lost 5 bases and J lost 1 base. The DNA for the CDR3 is TGTGCCAGCAGTTCACAGGGGGCAAGGTCCTACGAGCAGTACTTC. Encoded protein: CASSSQGARSYEQYF.

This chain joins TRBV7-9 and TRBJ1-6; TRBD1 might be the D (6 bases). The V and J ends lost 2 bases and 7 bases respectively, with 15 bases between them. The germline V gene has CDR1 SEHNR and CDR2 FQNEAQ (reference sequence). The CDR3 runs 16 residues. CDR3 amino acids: CASSLTAGQGNSPLHF. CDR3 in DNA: TGTGCCAGCAGCTTAACGGCGGGGCAGGGGAATTCACCCCTCCACTTT.

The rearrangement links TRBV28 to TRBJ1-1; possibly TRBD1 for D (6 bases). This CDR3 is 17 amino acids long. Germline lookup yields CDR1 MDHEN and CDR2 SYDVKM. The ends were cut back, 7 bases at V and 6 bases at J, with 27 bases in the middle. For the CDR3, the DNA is TGTGCCAGCATCGGGGCTGCGGGGCAGGGGACGGGCTCTGAAGCTTTCTTT. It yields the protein CASIGAAGQGTGSEAFF.

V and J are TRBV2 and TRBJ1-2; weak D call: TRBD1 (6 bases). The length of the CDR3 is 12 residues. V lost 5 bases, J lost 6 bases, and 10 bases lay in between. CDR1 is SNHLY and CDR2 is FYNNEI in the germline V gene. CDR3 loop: CASSRQGHGYTF. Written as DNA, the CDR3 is TGTGCCAGCAGTCGTCAGGGGCATGGCTACACCTTC.

CDR3 bases: TGCAGCGCCGGGGTCGGGAACACTGAAGCTTTCTTT. This translates into CSAGVGNTEAFF. V gene TRBV29-1 combines with J gene TRBJ1-1; D unclear. The germline V gene encodes CDR1 SQVTM and CDR2 ANQGSEA. V was pared by 7 bases and J by 1 base, with 10 bases between. The CDR3 is 12 residues long.

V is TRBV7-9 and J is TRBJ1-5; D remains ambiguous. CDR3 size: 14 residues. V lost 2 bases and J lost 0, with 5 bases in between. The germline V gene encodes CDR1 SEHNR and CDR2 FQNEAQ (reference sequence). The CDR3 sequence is CASSLSFSNQPQHF. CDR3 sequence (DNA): TGTGCCAGCAGCTTATCTTTTAGCAATCAGCCCCAGCATTTT.

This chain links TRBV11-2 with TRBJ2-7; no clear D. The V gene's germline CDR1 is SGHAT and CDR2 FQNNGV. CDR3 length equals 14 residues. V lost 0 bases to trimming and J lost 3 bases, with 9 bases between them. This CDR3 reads CASSLEPGVYEQYF. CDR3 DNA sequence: TGTGCCAGCAGCTTAGAGCCAGGAGTCTACGAGCAGTACTTC.

CDR3 protein: CASSLNSGGVGELFF. The CDR3 DNA sequence: TGTGCCAGCAGCTTAAATAGCGGGGGGGTCGGGGAGCTGTTTTTT. This chain joins TRBV11-2 and TRBJ2-2; 11 nucleotides align to TRBD2. The CDR3 has 15 residues. Germline V gene lookup returns CDR1 SGHAT and CDR2 FQNNGV. The V and J ends lost 2 bases and 7 bases, in that order; junction bases with no gene match: 3.

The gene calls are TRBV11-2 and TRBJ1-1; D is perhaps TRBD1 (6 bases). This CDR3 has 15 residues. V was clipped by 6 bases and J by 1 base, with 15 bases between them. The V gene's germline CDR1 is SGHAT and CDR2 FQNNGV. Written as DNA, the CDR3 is TGTGCCAGCAGTCAGGGGAAGGGGCCGAACACTGAAGCTTTCTTT. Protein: CASSQGKGPNTEAFF.

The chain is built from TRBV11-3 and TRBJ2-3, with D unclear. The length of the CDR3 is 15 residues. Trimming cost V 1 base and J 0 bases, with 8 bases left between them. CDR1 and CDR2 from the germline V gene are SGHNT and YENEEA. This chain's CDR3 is CASSLGSASTDTQYF. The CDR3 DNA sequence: TGTGCCAGCAGCTTAGGATCGGCTAGCACAGATACGCAGTATTTT.

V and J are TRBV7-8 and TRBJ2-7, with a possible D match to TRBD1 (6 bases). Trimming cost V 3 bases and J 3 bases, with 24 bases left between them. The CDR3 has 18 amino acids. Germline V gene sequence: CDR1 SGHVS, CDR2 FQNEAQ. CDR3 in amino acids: CASSFAAVGAGVYYEQYF. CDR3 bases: TGTGCCAGCAGCTTCGCGGCGGTGGGGGCAGGGGTGTACTACGAGCAGTACTTC.

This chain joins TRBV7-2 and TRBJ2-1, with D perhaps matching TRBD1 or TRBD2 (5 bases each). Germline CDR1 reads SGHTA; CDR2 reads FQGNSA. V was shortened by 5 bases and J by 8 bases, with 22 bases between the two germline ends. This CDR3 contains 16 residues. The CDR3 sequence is CASSPTKTIRGDEQFF. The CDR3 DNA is TGTGCCAGCAGCCCAACCAAGACTATCCGAGGGGATGAGCAGTTCTTC. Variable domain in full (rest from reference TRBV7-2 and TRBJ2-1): GAGVSQSPSNKVTEKGKDVELRCDPISGHTALYWYRQSLGQGLEFLIYFQGNSAPDKSGLPSDRFSAERTGGSVSTLTIQRTQQEDSAVYLCASSPTKTIRGDEQFFGPGTRLTVL.

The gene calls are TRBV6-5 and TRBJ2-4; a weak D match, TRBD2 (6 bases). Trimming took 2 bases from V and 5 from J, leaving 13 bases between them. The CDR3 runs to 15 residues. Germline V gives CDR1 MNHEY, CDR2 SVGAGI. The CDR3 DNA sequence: TGTGCCAGCAGTTACGGGAGGCCCACCGAAAACATTCAGTACTTC. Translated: CASSYGRPTENIQYF.

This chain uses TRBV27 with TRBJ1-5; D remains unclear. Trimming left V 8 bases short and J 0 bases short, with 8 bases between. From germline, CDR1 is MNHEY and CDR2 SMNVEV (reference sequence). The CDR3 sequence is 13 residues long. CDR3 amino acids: CASALYSNQPQHF. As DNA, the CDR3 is TGTGCCAGCGCCTTATATAGCAATCAGCCCCAGCATTTT.

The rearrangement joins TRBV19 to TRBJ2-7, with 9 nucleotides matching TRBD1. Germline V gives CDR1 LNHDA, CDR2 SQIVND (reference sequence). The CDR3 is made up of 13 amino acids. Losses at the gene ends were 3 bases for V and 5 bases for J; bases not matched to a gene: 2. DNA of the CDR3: TGTGCCAGTAGTATTGACAGGGGGAACGAGCAGTACTTC. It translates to CASSIDRGNEQYF.

The chain's CDR3 is CASSVATQYF. The CDR3 region has the DNA TGTGCCAGCAGTGTAGCAACGCAGTATTTT. The chain uses TRBV2 and TRBJ2-3; the D is unclear. The ends were cut back, 4 bases at V and 9 bases at J, with 5 bases in the middle. CDR1 SNHLY and CDR2 FYNNEI come from the germline V gene. The CDR3 has 10 amino acids.

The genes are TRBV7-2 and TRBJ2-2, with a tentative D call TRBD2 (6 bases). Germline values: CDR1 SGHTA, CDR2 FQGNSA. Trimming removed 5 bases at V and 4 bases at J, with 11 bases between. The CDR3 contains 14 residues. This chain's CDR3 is CASSPGSGTGELFF. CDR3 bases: TGTGCCAGCAGCCCGGGTAGCGGCACCGGGGAGCTGTTTTTT.

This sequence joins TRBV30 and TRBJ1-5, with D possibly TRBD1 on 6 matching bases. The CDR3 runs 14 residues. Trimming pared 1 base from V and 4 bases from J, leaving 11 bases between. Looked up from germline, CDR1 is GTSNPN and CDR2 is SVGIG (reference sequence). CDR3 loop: CAWSDGGGNQPQHF. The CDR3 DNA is TGTGCCTGGAGTGACGGGGGCGGAAATCAGCCCCAGCATTTT.

CDR3 protein: CASSLSQGPYEQYF. The DNA of the CDR3 is TGTGCCAGCAGCCTCTCACAGGGCCCGTACGAGCAGTACTTC. The rearrangement uses TRBV6-2 or TRBV6-3 and TRBJ2-7; D is perhaps TRBD1 (6 bases). The CDR3 sequence is 14 residues long. V gave up 6 bases and J gave up 4 bases, with 16 bases separating them. From germline, CDR1 is MNHEY and CDR2 SVGEGT.

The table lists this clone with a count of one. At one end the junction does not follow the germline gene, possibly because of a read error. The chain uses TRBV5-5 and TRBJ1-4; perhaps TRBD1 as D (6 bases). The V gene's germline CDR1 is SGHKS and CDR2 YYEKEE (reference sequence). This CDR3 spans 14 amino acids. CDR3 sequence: CASSLGGPNEKLFF. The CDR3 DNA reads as TGTGCCAGCAGTTTGGGGGGGCCTAATGAAAAACTGTTTTTT.

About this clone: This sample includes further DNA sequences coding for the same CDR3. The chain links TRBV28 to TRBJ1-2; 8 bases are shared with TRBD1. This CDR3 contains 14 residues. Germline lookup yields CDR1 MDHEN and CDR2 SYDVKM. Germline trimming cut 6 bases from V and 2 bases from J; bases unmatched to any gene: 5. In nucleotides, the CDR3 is TGTGCCAGCAGCGGGACAGGTGCCAACTATGGCTACACCTTC. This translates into CASSGTGANYGYTF.

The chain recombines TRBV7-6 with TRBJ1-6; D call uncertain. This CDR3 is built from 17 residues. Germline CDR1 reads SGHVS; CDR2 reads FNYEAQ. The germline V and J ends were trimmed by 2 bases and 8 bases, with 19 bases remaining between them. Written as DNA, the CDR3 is TGTGCCAGCAGCTTAAGGCGGTCGAGGTCGGAAGATTCACCCCTCCACTTT. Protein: CASSLRRSRSEDSPLHF.

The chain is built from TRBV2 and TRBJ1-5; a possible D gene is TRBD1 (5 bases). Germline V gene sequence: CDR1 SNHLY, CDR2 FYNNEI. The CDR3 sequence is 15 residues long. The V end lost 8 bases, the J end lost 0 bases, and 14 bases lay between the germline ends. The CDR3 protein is CASAITGRSNQPQHF. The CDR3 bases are TGTGCCAGCGCGATCACAGGCCGTAGCAATCAGCCCCAGCATTTT.

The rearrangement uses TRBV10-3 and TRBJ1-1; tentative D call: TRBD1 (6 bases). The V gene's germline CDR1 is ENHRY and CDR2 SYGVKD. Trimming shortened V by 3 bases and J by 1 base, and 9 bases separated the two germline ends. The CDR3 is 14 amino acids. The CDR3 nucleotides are TGTGCCATCAGTGACCTACAGGGGAACACTGAAGCTTTCTTT. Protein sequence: CAISDLQGNTEAFF.

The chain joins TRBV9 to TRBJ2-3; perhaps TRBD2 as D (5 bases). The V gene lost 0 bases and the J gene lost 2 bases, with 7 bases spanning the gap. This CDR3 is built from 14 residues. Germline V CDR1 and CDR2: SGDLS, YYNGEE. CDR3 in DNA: TGTGCCAGCAGCGTAGGGACTTACACAGATACGCAGTATTTT. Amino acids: CASSVGTYTDTQYF.